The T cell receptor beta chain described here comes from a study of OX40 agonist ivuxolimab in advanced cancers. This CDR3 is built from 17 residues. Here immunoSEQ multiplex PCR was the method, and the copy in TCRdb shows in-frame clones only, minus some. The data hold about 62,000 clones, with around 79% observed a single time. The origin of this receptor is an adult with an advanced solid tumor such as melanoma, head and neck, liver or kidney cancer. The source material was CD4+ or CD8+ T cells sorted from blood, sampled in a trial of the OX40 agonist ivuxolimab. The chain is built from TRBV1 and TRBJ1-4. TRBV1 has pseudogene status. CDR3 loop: CTSSQSRRGGTNEKLFF. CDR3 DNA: TGCACCAGCAGCCAAAGCCGGAGGGGTGGAACTAATGAAAAACTGTTTTTT.